This T cell receptor beta chain is from a study of shared clonotypes between healthy human individuals. Regarding this clone: The same CDR3 can be traced to other DNA sequences in this sample.

This table comes from immunoSEQ multiplex PCR, and its TCRdb copy is limited to in-frame clones, with some not included. The profile shows roughly 2 million clones, more than 90% of them singletons. Between the trimmed V and J ends, which lost 4 bases and 0 bases, there was a span of 11 bases. Germline V lookup: CDR1 SGDLS, CDR2 YYNGEE. The CDR3 contains 15 residues. Sequences were obtained from naive CD4+ T cells sorted from blood. Subset meaning: CD45RA+ positively selected. The chain links TRBV9 to TRBJ1-3; a weak D match, TRBD1 (5 bases). This clonotype was obtained from a man aged 18 to 35 in good health. The CDR3 region has the DNA TGTGCCAGCAGCCCTACAGGTGACTCTGGAAACACCATATATTTT. It encodes CASSPTGDSGNTIYF.